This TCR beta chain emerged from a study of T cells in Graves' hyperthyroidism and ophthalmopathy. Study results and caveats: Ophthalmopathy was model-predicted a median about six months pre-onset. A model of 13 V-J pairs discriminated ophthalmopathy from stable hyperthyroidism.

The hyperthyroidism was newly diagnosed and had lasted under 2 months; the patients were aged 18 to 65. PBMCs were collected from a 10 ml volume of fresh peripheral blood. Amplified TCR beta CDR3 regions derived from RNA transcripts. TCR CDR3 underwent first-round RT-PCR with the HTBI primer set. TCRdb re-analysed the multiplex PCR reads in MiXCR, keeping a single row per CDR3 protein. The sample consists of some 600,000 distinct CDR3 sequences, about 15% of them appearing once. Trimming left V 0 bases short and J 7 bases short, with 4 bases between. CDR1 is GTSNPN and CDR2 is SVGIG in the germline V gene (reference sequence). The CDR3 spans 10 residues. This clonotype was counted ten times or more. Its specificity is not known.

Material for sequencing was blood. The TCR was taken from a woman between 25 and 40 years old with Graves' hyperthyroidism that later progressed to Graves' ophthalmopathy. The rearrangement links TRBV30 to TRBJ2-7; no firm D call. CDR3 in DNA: TGTGCCTGGAGTGTGTGGGAGCAGTACTTC. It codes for CAWSVWEQYF.